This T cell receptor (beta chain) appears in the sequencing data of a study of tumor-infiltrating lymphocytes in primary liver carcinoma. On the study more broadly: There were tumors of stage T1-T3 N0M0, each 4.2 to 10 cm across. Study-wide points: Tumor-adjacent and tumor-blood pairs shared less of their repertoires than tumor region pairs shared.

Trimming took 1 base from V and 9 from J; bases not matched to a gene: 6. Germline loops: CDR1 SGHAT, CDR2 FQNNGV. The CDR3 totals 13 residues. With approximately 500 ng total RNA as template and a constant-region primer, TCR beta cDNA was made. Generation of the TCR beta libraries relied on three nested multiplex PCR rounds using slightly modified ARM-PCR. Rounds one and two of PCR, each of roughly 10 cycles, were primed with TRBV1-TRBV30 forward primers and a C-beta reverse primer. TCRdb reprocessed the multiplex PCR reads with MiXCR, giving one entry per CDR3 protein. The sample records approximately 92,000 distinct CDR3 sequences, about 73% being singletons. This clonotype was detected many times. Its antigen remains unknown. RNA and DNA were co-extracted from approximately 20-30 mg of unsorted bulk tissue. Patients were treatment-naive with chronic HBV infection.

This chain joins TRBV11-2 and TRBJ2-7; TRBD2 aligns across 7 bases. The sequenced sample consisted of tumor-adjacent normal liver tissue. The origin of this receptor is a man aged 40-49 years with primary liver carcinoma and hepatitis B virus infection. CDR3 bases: TGTGCCAGCAGCTTAGCGGGCGGGGGATGGCAGTACTTC. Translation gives CASSLAGGGWQYF.